One and the same sample provided the 30 T cell receptor beta chains below, sequenced in a study of T cells after yellow fever vaccination. TCRdb re-called the 5' RACE reads through MiXCR, storing one row per CDR3 protein. The profile covers a few hundred thousand distinct CDR3 sequences, with around 3.9% appearing a single time and 20% to 25% taken by the ten largest. The sequences come from PBMCs, collected 5 days after the yellow fever booster vaccination. The receptor source for this set is a man aged 18 to 30 who received the YFV17D yellow fever vaccine.

The gene calls are TRBV9 and TRBJ1-1, with D maybe TRBD1 (6 bases). V shed 0 bases and J shed 8 bases, with 14 bases lying between them. The CDR3 totals 14 residues. CDR1 is SGDLS and CDR2 is YYNGEE in the germline V gene. CDR3 DNA sequence: TGTGCCAGCAGCGTAGAGGCAGGGGCATCCGAAGCTTTCTTT. This translates into CASSVEAGASEAFF.

This clonotype has at least ten counts. This chain links TRBV5-1 with TRBJ2-1, with 11 bases that match TRBD2. The J segment lost 7 bases and the V segment lost 4 bases, leaving 4 bases of the junction unmatched. Germline CDR1 SGHRS, CDR2 YFSETQ. This CDR3 has 14 residues. CDR3 sequence (DNA): TGCGCCAGCAGCCTAACTAGCGGGGGTAATGAGCAGTTCTTC. Encoded protein: CASSLTSGGNEQFF.

This clonotype is medium-sized within its sample. The rearrangement uses TRBV7-2 and TRBJ2-2; 7 bases map to TRBD1. Germline V CDR1 and CDR2: SGHTA, FQGNSA. The CDR3 is 16 residues long. V gave up 1 base and J gave up 0 bases; unmatched junction bases: 2. The CDR3 reads CASSLVGGANTGELFF. Here the CDR3 DNA reads TGTGCCAGCAGCTTAGTAGGGGGCGCGAACACCGGGGAGCTGTTTTTT.

This clonotype turned up a few times. The chain joins TRBV5-6 to TRBJ2-7, with D tentatively TRBD2 (5 bases). This CDR3 contains 14 residues. The V gene's germline CDR1 is SGHDT and CDR2 YYEEEE. V shed 0 bases and J shed 6 bases, with 13 bases lying between them. The CDR3: CASSLGGLHGEQYF. Here the CDR3 DNA reads TGTGCCAGCAGCTTGGGAGGACTGCACGGCGAGCAGTACTTC.

The table lists this clonotype with a few counts. This rearrangement joins TRBV28 to TRBJ1-2; TRBD1 matches 7 bases. This CDR3 comprises 12 residues. Germline V CDR1 and CDR2: MDHEN, SYDVKM. V dropped 6 bases and J dropped 7; count of bases not matched to a gene: 5. The CDR3 sequence is CASSRGQSGYTF. DNA for the CDR3: TGTGCCAGCAGCCGGGGACAGTCTGGCTACACCTTC.

CDR3: CASSEATSGGADTQYF. The CDR3 region has the DNA TGTGCCAGCAGTGAAGCTACTAGCGGGGGGGCAGATACGCAGTATTTT. The chain links TRBV6-1 to TRBJ2-3; 13 positions agree with TRBD2. CDR3 size: 16 residues. V trimming: 0 bases; J trimming: 4 bases; junction bases outside the gene matches: 1. The germline V gene encodes CDR1 MNHNS and CDR2 SASEGT.

This clonotype has ten or more counts. The rearrangement joins TRBV18 to TRBJ1-1; no definite D call. V gave up 3 bases and J gave up 1 base, with 3 bases separating them. There are 12 residues in the CDR3. CDR1 is KGHSH and CDR2 is LQKENI in the germline V gene. CDR3: CASSPQNTEAFF. As DNA, the CDR3 is TGTGCCAGCTCACCGCAGAACACTGAAGCTTTCTTT.

The chain has TRBV2 and TRBJ2-1; 14 positions agree with TRBD2. Unmatched junction bases numbered 2, after V lost 7 bases and J lost 0 bases. Germline CDR1 SNHLY, CDR2 FYNNEI. CDR3 length equals 16 residues. The CDR3 bases are TGTGCCAGCAAGACTAGCGGGGGGGGCTCCTACAATGAGCAGTTCTTC. Its protein product is CASKTSGGGSYNEQFF.

This clonotype was seen many times. The chain employs TRBV18 and TRBJ2-1, with TRBD2 identical over 9 bases. CDR1 and CDR2 from the germline V gene are KGHSH and LQKENI. The CDR3 has 15 residues. Germline trimming cut 3 bases from V and 8 bases from J; bases unmatched to any gene: 8. CDR3 nucleotides: TGTGCCAGCTCACCTCTAGCGGGGAATATAGATGAGCAGTTCTTC. Translating it yields CASSPLAGNIDEQFF.

There are many counts of this clonotype. This sequence joins TRBV7-7 and TRBJ2-2; 9 bases map to TRBD2. This CDR3 region has 14 residues. CDR1 is SSHAT and CDR2 is FNYEAQ in the germline V gene (reference sequence). The V segment lost 5 bases and the J segment 5 bases; nucleotides outside the gene matches: 3. CDR3 nucleotide sequence: TGTGCCAGCAGCCCCAGCGGGGGGACCGGGGAGCTGTTTTTT. It is translated as CASSPSGGTGELFF.

The J gene is TRBJ2-1, the V gene TRBV5-1, with D unresolved. Germline CDR1 reads SGHRS; CDR2 reads YFSETQ. CDR3 length: 13 amino acids. The V gene lost 2 bases and the J gene lost 3 bases, with 6 bases spanning the gap. The CDR3 bases are TGCGCCAGCAGCTTTCGGGTCTACAATGAGCAGTTCTTC. This sequence encodes CASSFRVYNEQFF.

This clonotype has more than one count but fewer than ten. The chain carries TRBV19 and TRBJ1-1; no clear D. Germline assignment: CDR1 LNHDA and CDR2 SQIVND (reference sequence). The CDR3 length is 14 residues. V was shortened by 3 bases and J by 4 bases, with 12 bases between the two germline ends. The CDR3 DNA sequence: TGTGCCAGTAGTATTGACTACTTTAGCACTGAAGCTTTCTTT. The encoded protein is CASSIDYFSTEAFF.

This clonotype was counted a few times. The rearrangement links TRBV12-3 or TRBV12-4 to TRBJ2-7; D call uncertain. This CDR3 has 14 residues. Trimming took off 1 base at V and 0 bases at J, with 7 bases between the two ends. CDR3 residues: CASSLGAVSYEQYF. The CDR3 bases are TGTGCCAGCAGTTTAGGAGCAGTCTCCTACGAGCAGTACTTC.

This rearrangement joins TRBV27 to TRBJ2-1; weak D call: TRBD1 (7 bases). This CDR3 has 15 residues. CDR1 and CDR2 from the germline V gene are MNHEY and SMNVEV (reference sequence). Trimming removed 2 bases at V and 10 bases at J, with 18 bases between. CDR3 residues: CASSLGSGGSREQFF. In DNA, the CDR3 is TGTGCCAGCAGTTTAGGGTCAGGGGGGAGTCGGGAGCAGTTCTTC.

The sample holds a few counts of this clonotype. J is TRBJ2-3 and V is TRBV2; weak D call: TRBD2 (7 bases). This CDR3 has 14 residues. With 4 bases removed from V and 4 bases from J, the gap between germline ends came to 12 bases. Germline V gene data show CDR1 as SNHLY and CDR2 as FYNNEI. The CDR3: CASSAEGGPDTQYF. The CDR3 DNA is TGTGCCAGCAGTGCCGAGGGGGGGCCAGATACGCAGTATTTT. The full variable domain, completed using reference TRBV2 and TRBJ2-3, is EPEVTQTPSHQVTQMGQEVILRCVPISNHLYFYWYRQILGQKVEFLVSFYNNEISEKSEIFDDQFSVERPDGSNFTLKIRSTKLEDSAMYFCASSAEGGPDTQYFGPGTRLTVL.

This clonotype was seen at least ten times. The CDR3: CASSYAGGGTDTQYF. The CDR3, as DNA: TGCGCCAGCAGCTACGCGGGGGGGGGCACAGATACGCAGTATTTT. The chain combines TRBV5-1 with TRBJ2-3, with 9 bases that match TRBD2. Unmatched junction bases numbered 3, after V lost 3 bases and J lost 1 base. The CDR3 is 15 amino acids. Germline V gene lookup returns CDR1 SGHRS and CDR2 YFSETQ.

This clonotype has more than one count but fewer than ten. This sequence joins TRBV12-3 or TRBV12-4 and TRBJ1-2; 7 bases fit TRBD1. This CDR3 comprises 15 residues. Unmatched junction bases numbered 8, after V lost 5 bases and J lost 2 bases. The CDR3 DNA sequence: TGTGCCAGCAGTCCCGGGACAGCGAGAAACTATGGCTACACCTTC. Amino acid sequence: CASSPGTARNYGYTF.

This clonotype was detected only a few times. The rearrangement links TRBV5-5 to TRBJ2-7; no reliable D call. Trimming removed 0 bases from V and 6 bases from J, with 7 bases in between. The CDR3 has 12 amino acids. Germline V gives CDR1 SGHKS, CDR2 YYEKEE (reference sequence). Here the CDR3 DNA reads TGTGCCAGCAGCTTGGTGGGAATCGAGCAGTACTTC. Translated, it gives CASSLVGIEQYF.

This rearrangement joins TRBV27 to TRBJ1-5, with 7 bases identical to TRBD1. Germline assignment: CDR1 MNHEY and CDR2 SMNVEV (reference sequence). Losses at the gene ends were 7 bases for V and 7 bases for J; bases not matched to a gene: 25. The CDR3 consists of 19 residues. The CDR3: CASIINRDRGGLKGQPQHF. The CDR3 coding sequence is TGTGCCAGCATTATCAACCGGGACAGAGGGGGCCTCAAGGGACAGCCCCAGCATTTT.

This clonotype was seen a handful of times. CDR3: CASVVISGNTIYF. The CDR3 DNA reads as TGTGCCAGCGTGGTGATCTCTGGAAACACCATATATTTT. This chain uses TRBV2 with TRBJ1-3, with unresolved D. V was pared by 8 bases and J by 0 bases, with 8 bases between. The CDR3 has 13 residues. CDR1 and CDR2 from the germline V gene are SNHLY and FYNNEI.

V gene TRBV5-5 combines with J gene TRBJ1-2; D uncertain. Trimming pared 0 bases from V and 10 bases from J, leaving 13 bases between. This CDR3 contains 13 residues. The germline V gene encodes CDR1 SGHKS and CDR2 YYEKEE (reference sequence). CDR3 region: CASSLGAGGDYTF. The CDR3 DNA reads as TGTGCCAGCAGCTTGGGGGCCGGTGGTGACTACACCTTC.

This clonotype came up many times. The rearrangement links TRBV7-3 to TRBJ2-5; TRBD2 matches 9 bases. Unmatched junction bases numbered 4, after V lost 3 bases and J lost 5 bases. This CDR3 is 14 amino acids long. The germline gives CDR1 SGHTA, CDR2 FQGTGA. CDR3: CASSLLAGSETQYF. The CDR3 bases are TGTGCCAGCAGCTTGCTAGCGGGGTCCGAGACCCAGTACTTC.

This chain uses TRBV10-3 with TRBJ2-3; TRBD1 matches at 7 bases. Trimming cost V 6 bases and J 2 bases; bases outside gene matches: 5. Germline-derived CDR1 and CDR2 are ENHRY and SYGVKD. CDR3 size: 14 residues. The CDR3 coding sequence is TGTGCCATCAGAACCGACAGGGACACAGATACGCAGTATTTT. Residues: CAIRTDRDTDTQYF.

This clonotype has ten or more counts. A read error may account for a junction end that differs from germline. This chain uses TRBV5-1 with TRBJ2-5; 10 nucleotides match TRBD1. Looked up from germline, CDR1 is SGHRS and CDR2 is YFSETQ. The CDR3 consists of 14 residues. The CDR3 sequence is CASSLDRGGETQYF. In DNA, the CDR3 is TGTGCCAGCAGCTTGGACAGGGGGGGAGAGACCCAGTACTTC. The whole variable domain, remainder taken from reference TRBV5-1 and TRBJ2-5, is KAGVTQTPRYLIKTRGQQVTLSCSPISGHRSVSWYQQTPGQGLQFLFEYFSETQRNKGNFPGRFSGRQFSNSRSEMNVSTLELGDSALYLCASSLDRGGETQYFGPGTRLLVL.

This clonotype occurred many times. The V gene is TRBV5-5, the J gene TRBJ2-3; unclear D gene. The CDR3 has 15 residues. V shed 4 bases and J shed 0 bases, with 12 bases lying between them. Germline V lookup: CDR1 SGHKS, CDR2 YYEKEE (reference sequence). The CDR3 DNA sequence: TGTGCCAGCAGCCCGACGGTCACTAGCACAGATACGCAGTATTTT. This translates into CASSPTVTSTDTQYF.

The rearrangement uses TRBV9 and TRBJ2-1, with TRBD1 matching over 7 bases. CDR1 SGDLS and CDR2 YYNGEE come from the germline V gene. The junction had 8 bases not matched to a gene; V was cut back by 1 base and J by 4 bases. This CDR3 has 16 residues. The DNA of the CDR3 is TGTGCCAGCAGCGTACAGCGAGGGGGCGGGTACAATGAGCAGTTCTTC. Translation gives CASSVQRGGGYNEQFF.

Concerning this clonotype: A much larger clone is a single base away; this may be a read error. The rearrangement uses TRBV7-2 and TRBJ2-5; D not resolved. The CDR3 is 12 amino acids. Germline V gene data show CDR1 as SGHTA and CDR2 as FQGNSA. V shed 6 bases and J shed 5 bases, with 10 bases lying between them. In DNA form, the CDR3 reads TGTGCCAGCAGTATACCTACGGAGACCCAGTACTTC. The encoded protein is CASSIPTETQYF.

The CDR3 coding sequence is TGTGCCATACGGGACACAACCTACAATGAGCAGTTCTTC. This codes for CAIRDTTYNEQFF. V usage is TRBV28 and J usage is TRBJ2-1; TRBD1 might be the D (6 bases). In germline, CDR1 is MDHEN, CDR2 SYDVKM. The CDR3 consists of 13 residues. V shed 10 bases and J shed 2 bases, with 12 bases lying between them.

This clonotype came up a few times. This CDR3 is CASSLSIRQQNTEAFF. The CDR3 DNA reads as TGTGCCAGCAGTTTATCGATCCGACAACAGAACACTGAAGCTTTCTTT. This chain joins TRBV27 and TRBJ1-1; D is undetermined. Germline loops: CDR1 MNHEY, CDR2 SMNVEV (reference sequence). The CDR3 extends over 16 amino acids. V was cut by 0 bases and J by 1 base, with 12 bases left in between.

This chain connects TRBV6-6 to TRBJ1-2; D is unresolved. Germline values: CDR1 MNHNY, CDR2 SVGAGI (reference sequence). Between the trimmed V and J ends, which lost 2 bases and 8 bases, there was a span of 12 bases. CDR3 size: 13 residues. CDR3 loop: CASSYRFPDGYTF. In DNA, the CDR3 is TGTGCCAGCAGTTACCGATTCCCAGACGGCTACACCTTC.